The present TCR beta chain was sequenced within a study of CD8 T cells in ankylosing spondylitis. Construction of TCR beta libraries was performed using quantitative 5'-RACE with molecular barcodes. TCRdb ran MiXCR on the 5' RACE reads and lists one entry per CDR3 protein. The sample has more than 650,000 distinct CDR3 sequences, about 10% seen once; the top ten hold around 0.51%. CDR1 is LGHNA and CDR2 is YNFKEQ in the germline V gene. V was cut by 3 bases and J by 3 bases, with 12 bases left in between. The CDR3 runs 14 residues. To note about this clonotype: The antigen remains undetermined.

The study, taken as a whole, reports: A motif of 7 to 9 highly homologous TCR beta variants was seen as apparently characteristic of ankylosing spondylitis blood.

Sample: blood, either unsorted or a sorted T cell fraction (not recorded which). The gene calls are TRBV4-2 and TRBJ2-7; the D is unclear. The receptor comes from a male donor with ankylosing spondylitis. The DNA of the CDR3 is TGTGCCAGCAGCCACGGTCCTGCCGGCTACGAGCAGTACTTC. Translation gives CASSHGPAGYEQYF.